This TCR beta chain was profiled in a study of T cell responses to AZD1222 COVID-19 vaccine. Germline values: CDR1 SGDLS, CDR2 YYNGEE. V lost 4 bases and J 3 bases, leaving 17 bases between the germline ends. This CDR3 contains 15 residues. Profiling relied on immunoSEQ multiplex PCR, and the TCRdb table lists in-frame clones only, not all of them. The sample shows 180,000 or so clones, around 95% of them seen only once. The material was peripheral blood, obtained on day 0 of AZD1222 vaccination. The TCR sequence derives from an adult in good health. The chain employs TRBV9 and TRBJ2-7, with a possible D match to TRBD2 (6 bases). In nucleotides, the CDR3 is TGTGCCAGCAGCTCCGGAGGACTAACGAACTACGAGCAGTACTTC. It is translated as CASSSGGLTNYEQYF.